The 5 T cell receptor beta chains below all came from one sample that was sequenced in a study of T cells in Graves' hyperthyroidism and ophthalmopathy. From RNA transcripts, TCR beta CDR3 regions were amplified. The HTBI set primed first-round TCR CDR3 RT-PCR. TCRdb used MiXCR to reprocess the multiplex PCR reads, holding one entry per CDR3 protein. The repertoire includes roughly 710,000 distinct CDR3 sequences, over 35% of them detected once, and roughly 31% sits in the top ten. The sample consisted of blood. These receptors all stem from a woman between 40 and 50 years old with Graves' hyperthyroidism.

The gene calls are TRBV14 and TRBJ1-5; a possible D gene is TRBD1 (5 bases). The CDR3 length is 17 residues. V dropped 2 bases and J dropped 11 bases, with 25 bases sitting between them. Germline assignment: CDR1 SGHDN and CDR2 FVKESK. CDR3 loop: CASSQTTIAGVGETQHF. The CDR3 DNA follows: TGTGCCAGCAGCCAAACGACAATAGCGGGAGTAGGGGAGACCCAGCATTTT.

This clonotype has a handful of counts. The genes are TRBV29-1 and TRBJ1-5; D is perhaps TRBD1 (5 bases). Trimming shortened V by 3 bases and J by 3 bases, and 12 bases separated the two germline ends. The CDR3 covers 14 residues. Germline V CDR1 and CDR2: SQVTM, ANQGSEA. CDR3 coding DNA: TGCAGCGTTGACGACGGGGGTACCAATCAGCCCCAGCATTTT. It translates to CSVDDGGTNQPQHF.

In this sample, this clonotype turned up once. The CDR3 protein is CAIAPKGGTEGTEAFF. The CDR3 region has the DNA TGTGCCATCGCACCTAAGGGCGGGACAGAAGGCACTGAAGCTTTCTTT. This chain uses TRBV2 with TRBJ1-1; 7 positions agree with TRBD1. V was clipped by 10 bases and J by 4 bases; unmatched bases: 18. In germline, CDR1 is SNHLY, CDR2 FYNNEI. The CDR3 is 16 amino acids.

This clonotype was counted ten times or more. The CDR3 DNA is TGTGCCAGTAGTATAGGGGCAGGACAGACCGGGGCCAACGTCCTGACTTTC. It encodes CASSIGAGQTGANVLTF. The rearrangement uses TRBV19 and TRBJ2-6, with a tentative D call TRBD1 (6 bases). The CDR3 runs 17 residues. Germline V lookup: CDR1 LNHDA, CDR2 SQIVND (reference sequence). V lost 1 base, J lost 4 bases, and 14 bases lay in between.

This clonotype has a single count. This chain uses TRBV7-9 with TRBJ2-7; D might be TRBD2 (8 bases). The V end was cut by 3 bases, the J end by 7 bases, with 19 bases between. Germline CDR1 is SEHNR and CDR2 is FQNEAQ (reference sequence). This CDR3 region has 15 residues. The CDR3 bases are TGTGCCAGCAGCTTGCGGGGGGAGGGGGCAGAAGAGCAGTACTTC. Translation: CASSLRGEGAEEQYF.